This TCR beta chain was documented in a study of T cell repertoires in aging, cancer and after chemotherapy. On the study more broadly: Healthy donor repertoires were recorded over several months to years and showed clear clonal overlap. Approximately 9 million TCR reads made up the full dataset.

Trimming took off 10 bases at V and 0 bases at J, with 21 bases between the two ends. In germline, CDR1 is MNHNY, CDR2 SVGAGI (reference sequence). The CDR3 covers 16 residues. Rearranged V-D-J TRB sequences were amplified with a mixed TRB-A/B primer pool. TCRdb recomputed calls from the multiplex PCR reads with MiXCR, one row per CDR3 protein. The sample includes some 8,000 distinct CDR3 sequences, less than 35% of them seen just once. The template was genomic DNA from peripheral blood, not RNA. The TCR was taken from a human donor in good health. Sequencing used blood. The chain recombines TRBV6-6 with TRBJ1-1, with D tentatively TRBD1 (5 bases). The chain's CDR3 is CATYLPPGLLNTEAFF. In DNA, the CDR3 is TGTGCCACCTACTTGCCACCGGGACTCCTGAACACTGAAGCTTTCTTT.